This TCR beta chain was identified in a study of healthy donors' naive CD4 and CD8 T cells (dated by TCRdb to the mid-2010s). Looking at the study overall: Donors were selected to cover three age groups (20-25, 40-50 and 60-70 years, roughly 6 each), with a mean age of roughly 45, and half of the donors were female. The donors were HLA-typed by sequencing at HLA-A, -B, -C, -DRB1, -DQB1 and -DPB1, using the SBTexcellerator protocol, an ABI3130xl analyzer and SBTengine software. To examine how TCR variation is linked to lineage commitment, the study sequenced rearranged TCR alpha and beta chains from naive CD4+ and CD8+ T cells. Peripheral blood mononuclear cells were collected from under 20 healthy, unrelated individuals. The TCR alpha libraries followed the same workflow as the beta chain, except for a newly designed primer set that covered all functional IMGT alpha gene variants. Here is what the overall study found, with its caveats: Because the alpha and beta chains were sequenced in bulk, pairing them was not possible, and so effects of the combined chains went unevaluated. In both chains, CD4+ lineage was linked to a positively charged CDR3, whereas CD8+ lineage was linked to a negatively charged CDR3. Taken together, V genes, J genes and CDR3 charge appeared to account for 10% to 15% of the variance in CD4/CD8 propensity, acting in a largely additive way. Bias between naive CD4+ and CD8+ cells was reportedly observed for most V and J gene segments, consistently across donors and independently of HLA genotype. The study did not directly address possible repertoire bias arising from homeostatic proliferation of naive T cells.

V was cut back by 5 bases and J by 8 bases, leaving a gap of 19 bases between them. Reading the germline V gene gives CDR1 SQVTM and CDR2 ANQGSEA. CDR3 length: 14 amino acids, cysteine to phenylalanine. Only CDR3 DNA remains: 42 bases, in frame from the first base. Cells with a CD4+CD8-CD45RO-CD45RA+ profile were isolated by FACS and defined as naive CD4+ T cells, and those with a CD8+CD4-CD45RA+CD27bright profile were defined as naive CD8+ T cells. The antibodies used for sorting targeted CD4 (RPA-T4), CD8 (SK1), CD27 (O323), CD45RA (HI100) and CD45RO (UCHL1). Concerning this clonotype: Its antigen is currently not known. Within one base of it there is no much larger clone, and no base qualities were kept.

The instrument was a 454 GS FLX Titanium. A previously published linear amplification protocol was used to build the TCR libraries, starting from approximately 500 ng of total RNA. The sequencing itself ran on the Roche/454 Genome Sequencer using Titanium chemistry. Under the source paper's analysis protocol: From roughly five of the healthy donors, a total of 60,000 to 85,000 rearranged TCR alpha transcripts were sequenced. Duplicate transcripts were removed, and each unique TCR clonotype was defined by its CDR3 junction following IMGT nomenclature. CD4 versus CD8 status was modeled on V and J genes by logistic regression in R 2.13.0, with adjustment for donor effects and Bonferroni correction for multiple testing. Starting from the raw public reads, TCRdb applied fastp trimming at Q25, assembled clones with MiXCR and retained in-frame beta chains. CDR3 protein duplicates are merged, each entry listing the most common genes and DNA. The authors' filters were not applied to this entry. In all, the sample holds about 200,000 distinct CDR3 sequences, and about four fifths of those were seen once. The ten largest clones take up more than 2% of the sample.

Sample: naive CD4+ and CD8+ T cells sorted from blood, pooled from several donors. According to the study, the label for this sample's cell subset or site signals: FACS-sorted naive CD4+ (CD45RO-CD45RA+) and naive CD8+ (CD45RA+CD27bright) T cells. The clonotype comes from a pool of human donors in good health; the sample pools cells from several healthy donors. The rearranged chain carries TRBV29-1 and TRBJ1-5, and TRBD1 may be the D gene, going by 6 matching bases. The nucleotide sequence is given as TGCAGCGTTCTCGAGGGGGATCGGGTTGAGCCCCAGCATTTT. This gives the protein CSVLEGDRVEPQHF.